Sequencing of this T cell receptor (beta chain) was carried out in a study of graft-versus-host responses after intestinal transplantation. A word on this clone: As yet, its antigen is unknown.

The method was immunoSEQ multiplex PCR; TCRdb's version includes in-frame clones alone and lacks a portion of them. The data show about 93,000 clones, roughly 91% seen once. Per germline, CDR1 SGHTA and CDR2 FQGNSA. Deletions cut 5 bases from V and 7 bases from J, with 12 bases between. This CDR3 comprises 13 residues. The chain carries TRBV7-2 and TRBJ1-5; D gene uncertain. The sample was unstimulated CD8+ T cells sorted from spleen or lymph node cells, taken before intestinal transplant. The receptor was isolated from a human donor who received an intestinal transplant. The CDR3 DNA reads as TGTGCCAGCAGCCCCTGGTCGGGGCAGCCCCAGCATTTT. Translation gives CASSPWSGQPQHF.